Below, 27 T cell receptor beta chains from the same sample are listed, as sequenced in a study of blood T cell repertoires in COVID-19 (TCRdb year 2020). The method behind the library was the immunoSEQ multiplex PCR assay. TCRdb took this table from immuneACCESS and kept in-frame rearrangements with V and J called. Such tables lack part of the clones; where checked against another copy, unresolved V genes explain under half of the gap, and the rest is unexplained. This sample lists more than 95,000 clones; approximately 91% were detected once. The ten largest clones represent approximately 1% of the sample. Material: peripheral blood. The source of these receptors is an elderly woman with acute or convalescent COVID-19.

The chain links TRBV24-1 to TRBJ2-5; no clear D gene. The CDR3 has 13 residues. CDR1 and CDR2 from the germline V gene are KGHDR and SFDVKD. Trimming shortened V by 4 bases and J by 5 bases, and 10 bases separated the two germline ends. DNA of the CDR3: TGTGCCACCAGTGACCCCTTAGAGGAGACCCAGTACTTC. Translation: CATSDPLEETQYF.

V is TRBV5-1 and J is TRBJ2-5, with D perhaps matching TRBD2 (6 bases). Germline assignment: CDR1 SGHRS and CDR2 YFSETQ. The CDR3 has 13 amino acids. V was trimmed by 2 bases and J by 7 bases, leaving 12 bases between them. The CDR3: CASSLRDSGTQYF. The DNA for the CDR3 is TGCGCCAGCAGCTTACGGGACTCAGGGACCCAGTACTTC.

The CDR3 DNA reads as TGTGCCAGCAGGTACCGGGACAGTTACACCGGGGAGCTGTTTTTT. Translating gives CASRYRDSYTGELFF. The rearrangement links TRBV7-6 to TRBJ2-2, with 7 nucleotides matching TRBD1. CDR3 length: 15 amino acids. The junction had 7 bases not matched to a gene; V was cut back by 6 bases and J by 3 bases. Germline CDR1 is SGHVS and CDR2 is FNYEAQ.

The J gene is TRBJ1-2, the V gene TRBV3-1 (or the pseudogene TRBV3-2); tentatively, D is TRBD1 (5 bases). CDR1 LGHDT and CDR2 YNNKEL come from the germline V gene (reference sequence). V was trimmed by 2 bases and J by 4 bases, leaving 14 bases between them. CDR3 length: 15 residues. CDR3 nucleotide sequence: TGTGCCAGCAGCCAATCGACAGCCAGCCCCTATGGCTACACCTTC. Its translation is CASSQSTASPYGYTF.

This clone was detected only once. This sequence joins TRBV7-3 and TRBJ2-2, with 7 nucleotides matching TRBD2. The CDR3 has 15 amino acids. From germline, CDR1 is SGHTA and CDR2 FQGTGA. J gave up 4 bases and V 2 bases, and 4 bases lay outside the gene matches. The CDR3 bases are TGTGCCAGCAGCTTAGCGGGAGCGTTCACCGGGGAGCTGTTTTTT. This encodes CASSLAGAFTGELFF.

The CDR3 loop reads CASSYRFGTPTYEQYF. CDR3 DNA sequence: TGTGCCAGCAGTTACAGGTTCGGGACACCTACCTACGAGCAGTACTTC. The genes are TRBV6-5 and TRBJ2-7; D is perhaps TRBD1 (6 bases). From germline, CDR1 is MNHEY and CDR2 SVGAGI. V lost 2 bases and J lost 2, with 16 bases in between. The CDR3 has 16 amino acids.

The chain joins TRBV2 to TRBJ2-3, with 8 nucleotides matching TRBD1. CDR1 and CDR2 from the germline V gene are SNHLY and FYNNEI. CDR3 length: 14 amino acids. J gave up 3 bases and V 6 bases, and 5 bases lay outside the gene matches. CDR3 loop: CASSGQGGTDTQYF. The CDR3 region has the DNA TGTGCCAGCAGCGGACAGGGTGGAACAGATACGCAGTATTTT.

Here the CDR3 DNA reads TGCGCCAGCAGCTTGGCCCGGGGGGACTATGGCTACACCTTC. Translated: CASSLARGDYGYTF. V gene TRBV5-1 combines with J gene TRBJ1-2, with D perhaps matching TRBD1 (5 bases). Trimming took 0 bases from V and 3 from J, leaving 9 bases between them. The CDR3 totals 14 residues. Germline V gene lookup returns CDR1 SGHRS and CDR2 YFSETQ.

The V and J genes are TRBV19 and TRBJ1-5; a possible D gene is TRBD1 (5 bases). V lost 8 bases to trimming and J lost 2 bases, with 13 bases between them. The germline V gene encodes CDR1 LNHDA and CDR2 SQIVND (reference sequence). This CDR3 region has 14 residues. The CDR3 sequence is CASRNRPGNQPQHF. The CDR3 DNA sequence: TGTGCCAGTCGGAACAGGCCTGGCAATCAGCCCCAGCATTTT.

The rearrangement links TRBV9 to TRBJ1-2, with TRBD1 as a possible D gene (6 bases). The CDR3 loop spans 14 amino acids. Germline CDR1 is SGDLS and CDR2 is YYNGEE. The V and J ends lost 4 bases and 4 bases respectively, with 14 bases between them. For the CDR3, the DNA is TGTGCCAGCAGCCTTTCGGGACACCTCTATGGCTACACCTTC. Protein product: CASSLSGHLYGYTF.

V usage is TRBV6-2 or TRBV6-3 and J usage is TRBJ2-3; 9 bases line up with TRBD2. The CDR3 length is 15 residues. Germline-derived CDR1 and CDR2 are MNHEY and SVGEGT. Trimming at V came to 7 bases and at J to 3 bases, leaving 8 bases not matched to a gene. CDR3 coding DNA: TGTGCCAGCAACCCCGCAGGACTAGCGACAGATACGCAGTATTTT. It codes for CASNPAGLATDTQYF.

This clone has just a few counts. The J gene is TRBJ1-2, the V gene TRBV11-2; possible D gene TRBD1, 5 bases. The germline CDR1 and CDR2 sequences are SGHAT and FQNNGV. Deletions cut 0 bases from V and 6 bases from J, with 11 bases between. The CDR3 covers 14 residues. CDR3 region: CASSLEDSWNGYTF. CDR3 in DNA: TGTGCCAGCAGCTTAGAAGACAGTTGGAATGGCTACACCTTC.

J is TRBJ2-5 and V is TRBV5-1, with D uncertain. V dropped 4 bases and J dropped 1 base, with 11 bases sitting between them. The germline gives CDR1 SGHRS, CDR2 YFSETQ. The CDR3 totals 14 residues. For the CDR3, the DNA is TGCGCCAGCAGCCGAGCTCCAACCCAAGAGACCCAGTACTTC. Translating gives CASSRAPTQETQYF. The full variable domain, rest sourced from reference TRBV5-1 and TRBJ2-5, is KAGVTQTPRYLIKTRGQQVTLSCSPISGHRSVSWYQQTPGQGLQFLFEYFSETQRNKGNFPGRFSGRQFSNSRSEMNVSTLELGDSALYLCASSRAPTQETQYFGPGTRLLVL.

The V gene is TRBV20-1, the J gene TRBJ2-1; no definite D call. The germline V gene encodes CDR1 DFQATT and CDR2 SNEGSKA (reference sequence). The CDR3 consists of 13 residues. The V and J ends lost 4 bases and 3 bases respectively, with 10 bases between them. The CDR3 nucleotides read TGCAGTGCTACTGACCCTTTCTACAATGAGCAGTTCTTC. Its protein product is CSATDPFYNEQFF.

The J gene is TRBJ1-2, the V gene TRBV6-5; D is ambiguous. Germline assignment: CDR1 MNHEY and CDR2 SVGAGI. V dropped 6 bases and J dropped 5 bases, with 7 bases sitting between them. CDR3 size: 11 residues. Here the CDR3 DNA reads TGTGCCAGCAGGAGCGGGTATGGCTACACCTTC. It specifies CASRSGYGYTF.

The V and J genes are TRBV29-1 and TRBJ1-1; tentatively, D is TRBD1 (6 bases). In germline, CDR1 is SQVTM, CDR2 ANQGSEA. This CDR3 region has 13 residues. Trimming cost V 3 bases and J 1 base, with 9 bases left between them. The CDR3 nucleotides are TGCAGCGTTGATCGGGGACAGAACACTGAAGCTTTCTTT. Residues: CSVDRGQNTEAFF.

This clone was counted between two and nine times. The chain couples TRBV20-1 to TRBJ1-2, with TRBD1 identical over 9 bases. CDR1 and CDR2 from the germline V gene are DFQATT and SNEGSKA (reference sequence). This CDR3 is 10 amino acids long. V dropped 5 bases and J dropped 9; count of bases not matched to a gene: 1. In DNA form, the CDR3 reads TGCAGTGCTGGACAGGGGAGCTACACCTTC. Translating it yields CSAGQGSYTF.

The chain combines TRBV2 with TRBJ2-1; 8 positions agree with TRBD1. Germline-derived CDR1 and CDR2 are SNHLY and FYNNEI. J was trimmed by 3 bases and V by 8 bases; bases with no gene match: 0. The CDR3 extends over 12 amino acids. For the CDR3, the DNA is TGTGCCAGCGGGACAGGCTACAATGAGCAGTTCTTC. Translating it yields CASGTGYNEQFF. The variable domain in full, with the rest retrieved from reference TRBV2 and TRBJ2-1, is EPEVTQTPSHQVTQMGQEVILRCVPISNHLYFYWYRQILGQKVEFLVSFYNNEISEKSEIFDDQFSVERPDGSNFTLKIRSTKLEDSAMYFCASGTGYNEQFFGPGTRLTVL.

This rearrangement joins TRBV5-1 to TRBJ1-5; TRBD1 agrees at 9 bases. The CDR3 sequence is 14 residues long. Germline V gives CDR1 SGHRS, CDR2 YFSETQ. V lost 3 bases to trimming and J lost 2 bases; unmatched junction nucleotides: 0. The CDR3 sequence is CASSWTGGNQPQHF. The CDR3 DNA follows: TGCGCCAGCAGCTGGACAGGGGGCAATCAGCCCCAGCATTTT.

The rearrangement links TRBV3-1 (or the pseudogene TRBV3-2) to TRBJ2-2, with D perhaps TRBD1 (5 bases). The CDR3 is 14 amino acids. With 6 bases removed from V and 5 bases from J, the gap between germline ends came to 13 bases. Per germline, CDR1 LGHDT and CDR2 YNNKEL (reference sequence). CDR3 in DNA: TGTGCCAGCAGACAGGACGGATCGACCGGGGAGCTGTTTTTT. Its protein is CASRQDGSTGELFF.

This chain uses TRBV7-9 with TRBJ2-7; TRBD1 agrees at 11 bases. The CDR3 sequence is 15 residues long. Per the germline V gene, CDR1 is SEHNR and CDR2 is FQNEAQ (reference sequence). The V gene end was trimmed by 5 bases and the J gene end by 2 bases; junction bases not matched to a gene: 5. For the CDR3, the DNA is TGTGCCAGCAGCCCCAAGGACAGGGGGCCCTACGAGCAGTACTTC. Amino acids: CASSPKDRGPYEQYF.

The rearrangement links TRBV5-4 to TRBJ1-1; 8 positions match TRBD1. The germline gives CDR1 SGHNT, CDR2 YYREEE (reference sequence). The CDR3 sequence is 16 residues long. Trimming removed 4 bases from V and 0 bases from J; junction bases left unmatched: 8. The DNA for the CDR3 is TGTGCCAGCAGCATCGGGACAGGTTACATGAACACTGAAGCTTTCTTT. This translates into CASSIGTGYMNTEAFF.

This chain uses TRBV11-2 with TRBJ1-2, with D perhaps matching TRBD1 (5 bases). V shed 0 bases and J shed 3 bases, with 5 bases lying between them. The germline CDR1 and CDR2 sequences are SGHAT and FQNNGV. This CDR3 spans 13 amino acids. This chain's CDR3 is CASSLDRDYGYTF. The CDR3 DNA sequence: TGTGCCAGCAGCTTAGACAGGGACTATGGCTACACCTTC.

The rearrangement uses TRBV2 and TRBJ1-1, with a possible D match to TRBD1 (5 bases). The length of the CDR3 is 14 residues. Trimming took 4 bases from V and 2 from J, leaving 11 bases between them. Germline V gene data show CDR1 as SNHLY and CDR2 as FYNNEI. The chain's CDR3 is CASSVFQGNTEAFF. Written as DNA, the CDR3 is TGTGCCAGCAGTGTTTTTCAGGGAAACACTGAAGCTTTCTTT.

The chain combines TRBV10-3 with TRBJ2-3, with 10 bases matching TRBD2. The germline V gene encodes CDR1 ENHRY and CDR2 SYGVKD. After removal of 7 bases from V and 2 bases from J, the junction contained 3 bases not matched to a gene. This CDR3 region has 14 residues. The DNA of the CDR3 is TGTGCCATCAAAACTAGCGGGATCACAGATACGCAGTATTTT. This translates into CAIKTSGITDTQYF.

The rearrangement joins TRBV3-1 (or the pseudogene TRBV3-2) to TRBJ2-1, with 14 bases identical to TRBD2. V gave up 4 bases and J gave up 7 bases; unmatched junction bases: 6. CDR1 is LGHDT and CDR2 is YNNKEL in the germline V gene (reference sequence). This CDR3 is 16 amino acids long. CDR3 loop: CASSPGLAGGFNEQFF. CDR3 nucleotides: TGTGCCAGCAGCCCAGGACTAGCGGGGGGATTTAATGAGCAGTTCTTC.

The chain carries TRBV4-1 and TRBJ1-2, with D tentatively TRBD1 (6 bases). The CDR3 has 13 amino acids. CDR1 is MGHRA and CDR2 is YSYEKL in the germline V gene. With 0 bases removed from V and 8 bases from J, the gap between germline ends came to 10 bases. The CDR3 region is CASSQDIDRGYTF. CDR3 DNA: TGCGCCAGCAGCCAAGATATTGACAGGGGCTACACCTTC.